The clone carrying this T cell receptor (beta chain) came up many times. The antigen is not known. For the second PCR, which ran for roughly 6 to 12 cycles, a sample-barcoded 5' primer and a J-beta primer mix were used. TCRdb itself ran the 5' RACE reads through MiXCR, one entry per CDR3 protein. Of hundreds of thousands of distinct CDR3 sequences listed, roughly 30% are singletons. The source of the sample is a study of blood T cells in healthy people across ages. General study findings and limits: While age rose, TCR beta diversity per million T cells dropped in a roughly linear way. Because donor CMV status was unknown, expanded clonotype changes were possibly confounded.

The CDR3 consists of 16 residues. Germline V lookup: CDR1 SGHVS, CDR2 FNYEAQ. V was shortened by 2 bases and J by 2 bases, with 15 bases between the two germline ends. The study recruited healthy Caucasian donors from Russia who were aged about 6 to 95. The sequence was collected from an elderly woman in good health. The specimen was blood. This rearrangement joins TRBV7-6 to TRBJ2-5; the D gene is possibly TRBD1 (6 bases). Written as DNA, the CDR3 is TGTGCCAGCAGCTTATCGCGCAGGGGCCCTCAAGAGACCCAGTACTTC. Its translation: CASSLSRRGPQETQYF.